The rows below give T cell receptor beta chains drawn from one sample of a study of blood T cell repertoires in COVID-19. The protocol was immunoSEQ multiplex PCR, while the TCRdb copy is restricted to in-frame clones and leaves out a portion. The profile covers fewer than 450,000 clones, with more than 70% appearing a single time and around 7.9% taken by the ten largest. The material sequenced was peripheral blood. Source of these receptors: a woman aged 65 to 85 with COVID-19, enrolled during active disease. Each CDR3 is given with its conserved first and last residue. Each record gives: J gene, D gene, V gene, CDR3 protein. D genes are given only for firm matches.

>TRBJ2-1|-|TRBV7-9
CASSSRDTYNEQFF
>TRBJ1-2|-|TRBV25-1
CASTPSGEYGYTF
>TRBJ1-1|TRBD1|TRBV28
CASSFMTGGPQF
>TRBJ1-4|TRBD1|TRBV24-1
CATSDSDGTGGGNEKLFF
>TRBJ2-1|TRBD2|TRBV24-1
CATSDFGTSGGLEQFF
>TRBJ2-2|-|TRBV5-1
CASSFSRGDTGELFF
>TRBJ2-7|TRBD1|TRBV28
CASSSIVGQGAPYEQYF
>TRBJ1-3|-|TRBV12-3/TRBV12-4
CASSVAGNTIYF
>TRBJ2-1|TRBD1|TRBV2
CASRETGAYNEQFF
>TRBJ1-2|TRBD1|TRBV30
CAITGQGNYGYTF
>TRBJ1-1|-|TRBV24-1
CATSDTGHHNTEAFF
>TRBJ1-3|-|TRBV9
CASSFTTGAGNTIYF
>TRBJ2-7|-|TRBV6-6
CASSPPLIDEQYF
>TRBJ1-4|-|TRBV18
CASSPRTNEKLFF
>TRBJ1-6|-|TRBV7-2
CASSASGNSPLHF
>TRBJ1-1|-|TRBV6-5
CASSIRNTEAFF
>TRBJ1-1|TRBD1|TRBV28
CASSLWPGGMDEAFF
>TRBJ1-1|TRBD1|TRBV6-5
CASTMTGTAATEAFF
>TRBJ2-5|TRBD2|TRBV9
CASSVYPRGGGGETQYF
>TRBJ1-5|-|TRBV18
CASSPRTARGSSNQPQHF